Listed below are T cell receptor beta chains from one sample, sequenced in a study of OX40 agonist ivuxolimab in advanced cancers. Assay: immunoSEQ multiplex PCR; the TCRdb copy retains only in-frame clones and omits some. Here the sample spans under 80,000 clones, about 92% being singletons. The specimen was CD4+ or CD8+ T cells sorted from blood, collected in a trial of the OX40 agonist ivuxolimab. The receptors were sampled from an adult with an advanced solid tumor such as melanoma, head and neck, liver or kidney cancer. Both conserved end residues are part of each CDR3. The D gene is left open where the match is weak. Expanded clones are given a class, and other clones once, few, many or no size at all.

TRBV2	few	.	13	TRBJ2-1	CASTSGPYNEQFF	TGTGCCAGCACTTCAGGCCCTTACAATGAGCAGTTCTTC
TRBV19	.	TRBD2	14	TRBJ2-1	CASRKRGGFNEQFF	TGTGCCAGTCGAAAGCGGGGGGGGTTCAATGAGCAGTTCTTC
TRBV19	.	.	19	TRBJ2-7	CASSIPPTPRRKRTYEQYF	TGTGCCAGTAGTATTCCCCCGACCCCACGTAGGAAAAGAACCTACGAGCAGTACTTC
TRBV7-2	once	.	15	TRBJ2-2	CASSLEWADTGELFF	TGTGCCAGCAGCTTAGAGTGGGCGGACACCGGGGAGCTGTTTTTT
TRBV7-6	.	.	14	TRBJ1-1	CASSPGTANTEAFF	TGTGCCAGCAGCCCTGGGACGGCCAACACTGAAGCTTTCTTT
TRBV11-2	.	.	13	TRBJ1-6	CASSFGSNSPLHF	TGTGCCAGCAGCTTTGGCAGTAATTCACCCCTCCACTTT
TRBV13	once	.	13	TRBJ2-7	CASSLGVSYEQYF	TGTGCCAGCAGCTTAGGTGTCTCCTACGAGCAGTACTTC
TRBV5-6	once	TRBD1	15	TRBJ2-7	CASSFGTGGAYEQYF	TGTGCCAGCAGCTTCGGGACAGGGGGCGCCTACGAGCAGTACTTC
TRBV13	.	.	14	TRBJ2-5	CASSYGRGGETQYF	TGTGCCAGCAGCTATGGTAGGGGAGGAGAGACCCAGTACTTC
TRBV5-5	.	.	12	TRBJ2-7	CASSWTSGEQYF	TGTGCCAGCAGCTGGACCTCGGGGGAGCAGTACTTC
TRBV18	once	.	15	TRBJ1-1	CASSRRDPRNTEAFF	TGTGCCAGCTCACGGCGGGACCCTCGGAACACTGAAGCTTTCTTT
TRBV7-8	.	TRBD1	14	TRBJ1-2	CASSPGQGWYGYTF	TGTGCCAGCTCCCCGGGACAGGGATGGTATGGCTACACCTTC
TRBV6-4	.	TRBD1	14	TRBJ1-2	CASSDSRTGNGYTF	TGTGCCAGCAGTGACTCAAGGACAGGGAATGGCTACACCTTC
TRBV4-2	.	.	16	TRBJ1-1	CASSQESTALNTEAFF	TGTGCCAGCAGCCAAGAGAGTACAGCGCTGAACACTGAAGCTTTCTTT
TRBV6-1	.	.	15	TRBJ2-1	CASRTGLNSRNEQFF	TGTGCCAGCAGGACGGGCCTGAACTCGCGAAATGAGCAGTTCTTC
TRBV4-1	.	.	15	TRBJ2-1	CASSQDRQKYNEQFF	TGCGCCAGCAGCCAAGATCGACAGAAATACAATGAGCAGTTCTTC
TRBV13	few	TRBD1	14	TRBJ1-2	CASSPGRGNYGYTF	TGTGCCAGCAGCCCTGGCAGGGGGAACTATGGCTACACCTTC
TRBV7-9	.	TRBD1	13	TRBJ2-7	CASSLGTGREQYF	TGTGCCAGCAGCTTAGGGACAGGTCGCGAGCAGTACTTC
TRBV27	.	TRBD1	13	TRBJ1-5	CASAREGAQPQHF	TGTGCCAGCGCCAGAGAGGGGGCGCAGCCCCAGCATTTT
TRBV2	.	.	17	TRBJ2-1	CASSEAPRSSLYNEQFF	TGTGCCAGCAGTGAAGCTCCAAGGTCCAGTTTGTACAATGAGCAGTTCTTC
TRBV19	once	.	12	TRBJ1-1	CASSILNTEAFF	TGTGCCAGTAGTATTTTGAACACTGAAGCTTTCTTT
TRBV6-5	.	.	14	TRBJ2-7	CASSYSAETYEQYF	TGTGCCAGCAGTTACTCTGCAGAGACCTACGAGCAGTACTTC
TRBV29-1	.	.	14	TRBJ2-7	CSVGGLGAEGEQYF	TGCAGCGTTGGGGGTTTGGGGGCGGAGGGCGAGCAGTACTTC
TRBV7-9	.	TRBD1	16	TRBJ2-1	CASSRTPGQGTNEQFF	TGTGCCAGCAGTCGAACTCCGGGACAGGGTACGAATGAGCAGTTCTTC
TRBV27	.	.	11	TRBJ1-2	CASSSGDGYTF	TGTGCCAGCAGTAGTGGGGATGGCTACACCTTC
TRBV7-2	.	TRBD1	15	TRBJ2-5	CASSRRGGTGETQYF	TGTGCCAGCAGCCGCCGAGGGGGCACAGGGGAGACCCAGTACTTC
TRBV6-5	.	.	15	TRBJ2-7	CASSPEESRAYEQYF	TGTGCCAGCAGTCCGGAAGAGTCCAGGGCCTACGAGCAGTACTTC
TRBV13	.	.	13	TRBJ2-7	CASSLDRRYEQYF	TGTGCCAGCAGCCTCGACCGGCGTTACGAGCAGTACTTC
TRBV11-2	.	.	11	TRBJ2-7	CASRGPYEQYF	TGTGCCAGCAGAGGGCCCTACGAGCAGTACTTC
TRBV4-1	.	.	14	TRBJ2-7	CASSQTGSSYEQYF	TGCGCCAGCAGCCAAACCGGGAGCTCCTACGAGCAGTACTTC
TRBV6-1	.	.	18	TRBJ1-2	CASSEADPWGGLDYGYTF	TGTGCCAGCAGTGAAGCGGACCCTTGGGGGGGCTTAGACTATGGCTACACCTTC